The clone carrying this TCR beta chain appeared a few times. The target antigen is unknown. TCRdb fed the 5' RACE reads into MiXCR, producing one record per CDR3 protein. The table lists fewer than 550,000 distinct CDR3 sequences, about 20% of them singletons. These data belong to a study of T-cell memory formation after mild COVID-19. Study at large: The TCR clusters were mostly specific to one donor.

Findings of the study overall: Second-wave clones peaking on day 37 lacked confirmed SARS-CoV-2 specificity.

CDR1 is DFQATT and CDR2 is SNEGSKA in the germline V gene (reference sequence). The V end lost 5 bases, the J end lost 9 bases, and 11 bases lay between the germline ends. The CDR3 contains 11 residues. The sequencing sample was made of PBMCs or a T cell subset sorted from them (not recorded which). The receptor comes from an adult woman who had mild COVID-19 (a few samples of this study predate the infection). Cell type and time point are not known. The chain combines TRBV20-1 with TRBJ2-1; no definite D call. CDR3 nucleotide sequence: TGCAGTGCTTCAAAGCATGGTGAGCAGTTCTTC. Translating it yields CSASKHGEQFF.